This T cell receptor beta chain appears in the sequencing data of a study of blood T cell repertoires in COVID-19. About the study: The cDNA or gDNA used as material had been derived from T cells, B-cell-depleted T cells, or PBMCs.

Study processing details: Reference gene primer amplification gave nucleated cell count estimates. Sequencing used immunoSEQ multiplex PCR; TCRdb keeps in-frame clones, though not all of them. The V and J calls and clone size come from that table; D and trimming were worked out from the DNA. The sample lists some 45,000 clones; about 90% were seen once. The V gene's germline CDR1 is MNHEY and CDR2 SMNVEV (reference sequence). The V end was cut by 3 bases, the J end by 0 bases, with 16 bases between. The CDR3 runs to 17 residues. Sequencing was done on a sample of peripheral blood. This clonotype originated in a human donor in a cohort sampled during active COVID-19. The V and J genes are TRBV27 and TRBJ2-3; no clear D gene. In nucleotides, the CDR3 is TGTGCCAGCAGTTTTTTGGCGTTCGGCGGTAGCACAGATACGCAGTATTTT. It codes for CASSFLAFGGSTDTQYF.